Listed below are T cell receptor beta chains from one sample, sequenced in a study of radiation and T cells in renal cell carcinoma. Repertoires were generated with immunoSEQ multiplex PCR, while TCRdb's copy carries only in-frame clones and drops some. Of 150,000 or so clones in the sample, about 87% are singletons; the top ten hold 13%. This material consisted of blood, taken from a patient whose treatment included radiotherapy and nephrectomy. The receptors derive from a woman aged 50 to 60 with renal cell carcinoma. The CDR3 runs from the conserved cysteine through the conserved F or W. Each record gives: D gene, clone size, V gene, J gene, CDR3 DNA, CDR3 protein. A D gene is named only where the DNA matches it firmly. Size is omitted from some rows. Given values are once, few, many or a class for expanded clones.

d_gene: TRBD1; abundance: .; v_gene: TRBV30; j_gene: TRBJ1-1; CDR3nt: TGTGCCTGGACTCCGCCGGGACAGGGGATGGCTTTCTTT; CDR3aa: CAWTPPGQGMAFF
d_gene: .; abundance: .; v_gene: TRBV6-1; j_gene: TRBJ1-5; CDR3nt: TGTGCCAGCAGTGAATTGGTAGGATATAGCAATCAGCCCCAGCATTTT; CDR3aa: CASSELVGYSNQPQHF
d_gene: TRBD2; abundance: .; v_gene: TRBV4-1; j_gene: TRBJ2-1; CDR3nt: TGCGCCAGCAGCCAAGATGGGACTAGCGGGGGGCCCTACAATGAGCAGTTCTTC; CDR3aa: CASSQDGTSGGPYNEQFF
d_gene: .; abundance: .; v_gene: TRBV29-1; j_gene: TRBJ2-7; CDR3nt: TGCAGCGTTACGACAGTCTACGAGCAGTACTTC; CDR3aa: CSVTTVYEQYF
d_gene: .; abundance: .; v_gene: TRBV18; j_gene: TRBJ1-2; CDR3nt: TGTGCCAGCTCATCCCAGTTAACCCAAGACTATGGCTACACCTTC; CDR3aa: CASSSQLTQDYGYTF
d_gene: .; abundance: .; v_gene: TRBV5-1; j_gene: TRBJ2-2; CDR3nt: TGCGCCAGCAGCACCGACTTCACCGGGGAGCTGTTTTTT; CDR3aa: CASSTDFTGELFF
d_gene: TRBD2; abundance: .; v_gene: TRBV19; j_gene: TRBJ2-3; CDR3nt: TGTGCCAGTAGTATCGGGACTAGCGGGACGAAGACAGATACGCAGTATTTT; CDR3aa: CASSIGTSGTKTDTQYF
d_gene: .; abundance: few; v_gene: TRBV6-5; j_gene: TRBJ2-6; CDR3nt: TGTGCCAGCAGTTACGGACAGTCTGGGGCCAACGTCCTGACTTTC; CDR3aa: CASSYGQSGANVLTF
d_gene: .; abundance: once; v_gene: TRBV19; j_gene: TRBJ2-1; CDR3nt: TGTGCCAGTAGTCCCGGGGGAGACCCCTACAATGAGCAGTTCTTC; CDR3aa: CASSPGGDPYNEQFF
d_gene: .; abundance: .; v_gene: TRBV7-3; j_gene: TRBJ1-1; CDR3nt: TGTGCCAGCAGCTTAAACGTGGGCACTGAAGCTTTCTTT; CDR3aa: CASSLNVGTEAFF
d_gene: TRBD2; abundance: .; v_gene: TRBV10-3; j_gene: TRBJ2-7; CDR3nt: TGTGCCATCAGTGAGGCGGGGGCCTACGAGCAGTACTTC; CDR3aa: CAISEAGAYEQYF
d_gene: .; abundance: .; v_gene: TRBV19; j_gene: TRBJ2-1; CDR3nt: TGTGCCAGTTCCCTCCGGTTCAACAATGAGCAGTTCTTC; CDR3aa: CASSLRFNNEQFF
d_gene: TRBD1; abundance: .; v_gene: TRBV13; j_gene: TRBJ2-7; CDR3nt: TGTGCCAGCAGCTTAGGTGGATTAAGGGGGCTCAACGAGCAGTACTTC; CDR3aa: CASSLGGLRGLNEQYF
d_gene: .; abundance: once; v_gene: TRBV7-8; j_gene: TRBJ1-1; CDR3nt: TGTGCCAGCAGCTTAGTTACAGGGAACACTGAAGCTTTCTTT; CDR3aa: CASSLVTGNTEAFF
d_gene: TRBD1; abundance: .; v_gene: TRBV5-6; j_gene: TRBJ1-1; CDR3nt: TGTGCCAGCAGTTTTTACGACAGGGTTGGCACTGAAGCTTTCTTT; CDR3aa: CASSFYDRVGTEAFF
d_gene: .; abundance: few; v_gene: TRBV7-3; j_gene: TRBJ2-2; CDR3nt: TGTGCCAGCAGCTTCTTGGAGACCGGGGAGCTGTTTTTT; CDR3aa: CASSFLETGELFF
d_gene: .; abundance: .; v_gene: TRBV5-6; j_gene: TRBJ1-6; CDR3nt: TGTGCCAGCAGCTTTTTGCAGGGGTGGAGTTCACCCCTCCACTTT; CDR3aa: CASSFLQGWSSPLHF
d_gene: .; abundance: .; v_gene: TRBV9; j_gene: TRBJ2-4; CDR3nt: TGTGCCAGCAGCCGAGAACTACTAGCCAAAAACATTCAGTACTTC; CDR3aa: CASSRELLAKNIQYF
d_gene: .; abundance: .; v_gene: TRBV7-2; j_gene: TRBJ1-4; CDR3nt: TGTGCCAGCAGCTCTAGCGGCCCAGCGTCGAATGAAAAACTGTTTTTT; CDR3aa: CASSSSGPASNEKLFF
d_gene: TRBD1; abundance: .; v_gene: TRBV29-1; j_gene: TRBJ2-7; CDR3nt: TGCAGCGTTGAAGGCGGACAGGGGCCCTCCTACGAGCAGTACTTC; CDR3aa: CSVEGGQGPSYEQYF
d_gene: TRBD1; abundance: few; v_gene: TRBV6-1; j_gene: TRBJ1-2; CDR3nt: TGTGCCAGCCACTGGGCAGGGGGCGTTGGCTACACCTTC; CDR3aa: CASHWAGGVGYTF
d_gene: .; abundance: .; v_gene: TRBV11-2; j_gene: TRBJ2-7; CDR3nt: TGTGCCAGCAGCTTCGGGGGGCAGATCTACGAGCAGTACTTC; CDR3aa: CASSFGGQIYEQYF
d_gene: TRBD1; abundance: .; v_gene: TRBV19; j_gene: TRBJ1-2; CDR3nt: TGTGCCAGTAGTAGAGGGTTCTCGGACAGGGGGGCCCTCTATGGCTACACCTTC; CDR3aa: CASSRGFSDRGALYGYTF
d_gene: .; abundance: .; v_gene: TRBV5-5; j_gene: TRBJ1-4; CDR3nt: TGTGCCAGCAGCTTGTCACCTGGGGTGGGAGAAAAACTGTTTTTT; CDR3aa: CASSLSPGVGEKLFF
d_gene: .; abundance: .; v_gene: TRBV15; j_gene: TRBJ2-7; CDR3nt: TGTGCCACCAGCAGAGATCCAGCGAGCCACTACGAGCAGTACTTC; CDR3aa: CATSRDPASHYEQYF
d_gene: .; abundance: .; v_gene: TRBV5-1; j_gene: TRBJ1-1; CDR3nt: TGCGCCAGCAGCCCGGAGGCGGTGAACACTGAAGCTTTCTTT; CDR3aa: CASSPEAVNTEAFF
d_gene: .; abundance: .; v_gene: TRBV29-1; j_gene: TRBJ1-4; CDR3nt: TGCAGCGTTATAGGGGGGAATGAAAAACTGTTTTTT; CDR3aa: CSVIGGNEKLFF
d_gene: .; abundance: .; v_gene: TRBV5-1; j_gene: TRBJ2-7; CDR3nt: TGCGCCAGCAGCTTGGAATCAGGACAGACCTACGAGCAGTACTTC; CDR3aa: CASSLESGQTYEQYF
d_gene: .; abundance: .; v_gene: TRBV15; j_gene: TRBJ2-6; CDR3nt: TGTGCCACCAGCCTAGGGGCGTCAGGGGCCAACGTCCTGACTTTC; CDR3aa: CATSLGASGANVLTF
d_gene: TRBD2; abundance: .; v_gene: TRBV11-2; j_gene: TRBJ2-5; CDR3nt: TGTGCCAGCAGCCCCAGAGGGCGGGGGGCGGATTGGGGGACCCAGTACTTC; CDR3aa: CASSPRGRGADWGTQYF
d_gene: TRBD1; abundance: .; v_gene: TRBV5-1; j_gene: TRBJ1-3; CDR3nt: TGCGCCAGCAGCTCCGGACAGGGGAACGTTGGAAACACCATATATTTT; CDR3aa: CASSSGQGNVGNTIYF
d_gene: TRBD2; abundance: .; v_gene: TRBV6-4; j_gene: TRBJ2-3; CDR3nt: TGTGCCAGCAGTGACCTTCTAGCGGGGGGGCCAGATACGCAGTATTTT; CDR3aa: CASSDLLAGGPDTQYF
d_gene: TRBD1; abundance: .; v_gene: TRBV5-1; j_gene: TRBJ1-6; CDR3nt: TGCGCCAGCAGTTGGACAGGACGGAATTCACCCCTCCACTTT; CDR3aa: CASSWTGRNSPLHF
d_gene: .; abundance: .; v_gene: TRBV19; j_gene: TRBJ1-5; CDR3nt: TGTGCCAGTAGAGCAAAAGGGCAGATAAATCAGCCCCAGCATTTT; CDR3aa: CASRAKGQINQPQHF
d_gene: .; abundance: .; v_gene: TRBV5-6; j_gene: TRBJ2-5; CDR3nt: TGTGCCAGCAGCTTACGTGGGGAGGAGACCCAGTACTTC; CDR3aa: CASSLRGEETQYF
d_gene: .; abundance: once; v_gene: TRBV12-5; j_gene: TRBJ2-7; CDR3nt: TGTGCTAGTGGTTTGATCACAGGCGAGCAGTACTTC; CDR3aa: CASGLITGEQYF
d_gene: .; abundance: few; v_gene: TRBV4-1; j_gene: TRBJ1-2; CDR3nt: TGCGCCAGCAGCCAAAGAGGGGCAGGGGGCTACACCTTC; CDR3aa: CASSQRGAGGYTF
d_gene: .; abundance: .; v_gene: TRBV6-6; j_gene: TRBJ1-1; CDR3nt: TGTGCCAGCAGTACCGGACGGCAGAACACTGAAGCTTTCTTT; CDR3aa: CASSTGRQNTEAFF
d_gene: .; abundance: .; v_gene: TRBV25-1; j_gene: TRBJ1-6; CDR3nt: TGTGCCAGCAGTGAATATGGGAATACCTATAATTCACCCCTCCACTTT; CDR3aa: CASSEYGNTYNSPLHF